The rows below give T cell receptor beta chains drawn from one sample of a study of a mutant IDH1 vaccine in newly diagnosed glioma. This table comes from immunoSEQ multiplex PCR, and its TCRdb copy is limited to in-frame clones, with some not included. The profile shows approximately 30,000 clones, roughly 80% of them singletons. The antigens these receptors bind are not known. Sequenced here: PBMCs, sampled from a glioma patient whose treatment included an IDH1 peptide vaccine. These receptors were obtained from a woman aged 25 to 39 with glioma. Some clones in this sample may be carry-over from other donors' samples. Both conserved end residues are trimmed from each CDR3. Some rows have no size entry. The others give once, few or many, or a class for an expanded clone.

J | size | V | CDR3
TRBJ1-2 | - | TRBV19 | ASTPSRDRGGYT
TRBJ1-3 | - | TRBV18 | ASSPGVRYEISGNTIY
TRBJ1-1 | once | TRBV11-3 | ASSLAVNTEAF
TRBJ2-1 | - | TRBV2 | ASLGSLSYNEQF
TRBJ1-2 | - | TRBV6-5 | ASSLGYRVGYGYT
TRBJ1-2 | once | TRBV5-1 | ASSPYPGQSDGYT
TRBJ2-7 | - | TRBV7-9 | ASSLASGQGSYEQY
TRBJ2-1 | once | TRBV5-1 | ASSLEPTGSGNNEQF
TRBJ1-1 | few | TRBV6-1 | ASRTETGTEAF
TRBJ1-2 | - | TRBV2 | ASSEQGARGYT
TRBJ1-3 | - | TRBV2 | ASAGQALSGNTIY
TRBJ2-6 | - | TRBV10-3 | AISESLAGANVLT
TRBJ1-2 | - | TRBV19 | ASSVLNGRRGYT
TRBJ2-6 | - | TRBV10-2 | ASSDRGGSGANVLT
TRBJ1-5 | - | TRBV10-2 | ASSDGNQPQH
TRBJ2-5 | few | TRBV6-6 | ASSSRAGKETQY
TRBJ2-2 | - | TRBV7-2 | ASSRSSRTSGRTGELF
TRBJ2-3 | - | TRBV10-3 | AISDRRSGGTDTQY
TRBJ2-2 | - | TRBV7-3 | ASMASANTGELF
TRBJ2-5 | - | TRBV6-5 | ASSNRGWGEQY
TRBJ2-5 | - | TRBV27 | ASSWSSGRRIQETQY
TRBJ1-2 | - | TRBV7-9 | ASSLAGGGNYGYT
TRBJ1-4 | - | TRBV27 | ATGRGGGKLF
TRBJ1-2 | - | TRBV4-1 | ASSQNTGTDGYT
TRBJ1-2 | - | TRBV29-1 | SAEGQGTNYGYT
TRBJ1-5 | - | TRBV6-1 | ASSTTGDWGPQH
TRBJ1-1 | - | TRBV9 | ASSVDDRTNTEAF
- | - | TRBV29-1 | SVVREGYEQY
TRBJ2-5 | - | TRBV10-3 | AIRQGAEETQY
TRBJ1-2 | few | TRBV6-6 | ARSRLPNYGYT
TRBJ2-3 | - | TRBV5-1 | ASSLDPLFRAGGRDTQY
TRBJ1-1 | once | TRBV5-1 | ASSLNIRSEAF
TRBJ2-3 | few | TRBV10-2 | ASRPGPLGDTQY
TRBJ1-1 | - | TRBV11-2 | ASSLPLFREAF
TRBJ1-5 | - | TRBV7-4 | ASSLRLNRGAENSNQPQH
TRBJ2-7 | - | TRBV4-1 | ASSQEAGVGSYEQY
TRBJ2-5 | - | TRBV10-1 | ASSDPGETQY
TRBJ2-7 | - | TRBV19 | ASSTRAAGEQY
TRBJ2-1 | - | TRBV6-5 | ASSYSWGVENEQF
TRBJ1-4 | few | TRBV7-9 | ASSLARSKANEKLF
TRBJ2-2 | - | TRBV6-1 | ASLSPGELF
TRBJ1-1 | - | TRBV19 | ASSILGEGTEAF
TRBJ2-1 | - | TRBV7-2 | ASRKPGLGVSEQF
TRBJ2-7 | - | TRBV9 | ASSVAGTSPYEQY
TRBJ2-7 | - | TRBV6-4 | ASSGAVSSYEQY
TRBJ1-1 | - | TRBV19 | ASTLTPNTEAF
TRBJ1-1 | - | TRBV4-1 | ASALGLTGTEAF
TRBJ2-7 | - | TRBV4-1 | ASSQGPWAIRDPFSYEQY